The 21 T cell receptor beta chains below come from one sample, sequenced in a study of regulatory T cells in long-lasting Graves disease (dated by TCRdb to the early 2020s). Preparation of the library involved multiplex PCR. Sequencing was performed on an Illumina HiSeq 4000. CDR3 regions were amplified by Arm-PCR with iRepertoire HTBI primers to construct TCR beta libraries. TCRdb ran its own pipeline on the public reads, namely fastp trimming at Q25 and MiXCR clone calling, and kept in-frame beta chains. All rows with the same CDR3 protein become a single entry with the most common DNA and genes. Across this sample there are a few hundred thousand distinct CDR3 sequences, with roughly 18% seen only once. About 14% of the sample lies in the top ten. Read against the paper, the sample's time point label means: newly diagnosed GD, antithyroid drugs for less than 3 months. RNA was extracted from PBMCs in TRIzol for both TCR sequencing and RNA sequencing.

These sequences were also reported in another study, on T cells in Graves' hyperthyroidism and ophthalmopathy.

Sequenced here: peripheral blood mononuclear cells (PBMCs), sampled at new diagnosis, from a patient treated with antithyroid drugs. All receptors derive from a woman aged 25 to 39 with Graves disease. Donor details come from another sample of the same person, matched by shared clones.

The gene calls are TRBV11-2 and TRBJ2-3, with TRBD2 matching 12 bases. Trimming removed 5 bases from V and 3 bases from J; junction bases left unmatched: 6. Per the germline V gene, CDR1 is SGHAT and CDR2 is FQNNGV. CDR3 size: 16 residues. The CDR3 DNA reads TGTGCCAGCAGCATCACTAGCGGGAGGAGGACAGATACGCAGTATTTT. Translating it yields CASSITSGRRTDTQYF.

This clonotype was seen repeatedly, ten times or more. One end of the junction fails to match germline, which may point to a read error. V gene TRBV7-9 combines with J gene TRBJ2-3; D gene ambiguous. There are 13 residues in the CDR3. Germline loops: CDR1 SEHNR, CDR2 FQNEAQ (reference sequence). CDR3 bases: TGCGCCAGCAGCTTGGAGTCCACAGATACGCAGTATTTT. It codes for CASSLESTDTQYF.

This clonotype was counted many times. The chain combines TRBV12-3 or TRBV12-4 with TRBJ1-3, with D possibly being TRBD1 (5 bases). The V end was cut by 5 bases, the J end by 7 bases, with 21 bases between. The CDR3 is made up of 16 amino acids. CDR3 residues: CASSLPGAGLGNTIYF. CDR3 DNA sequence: TGTGCCAGCAGTCTCCCCGGAGCAGGGCTTGGGAACACCATATATTTT.

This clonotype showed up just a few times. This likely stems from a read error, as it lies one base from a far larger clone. CDR3: CASSLESGWNTGELVF. The CDR3 nucleotides read TGTGCCAGCAGCTTAGAATCAGGGTGGAACACCGGGGAGCTGGTTTTT. This sequence joins TRBV5-5 and TRBJ2-2; D tentatively fits TRBD1 or TRBD2 (5 bases each). The CDR3 length is 16 residues. Germline CDR1 SGHKS, CDR2 YYEKEE (reference sequence).

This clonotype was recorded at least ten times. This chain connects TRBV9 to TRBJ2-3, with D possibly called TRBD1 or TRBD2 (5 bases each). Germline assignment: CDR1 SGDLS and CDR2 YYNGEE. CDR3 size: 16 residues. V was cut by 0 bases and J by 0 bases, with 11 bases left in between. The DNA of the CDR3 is TGTGCCAGCAGCGTAGGGGACGAATCTAGCACAGATACGCAGTATTTT. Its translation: CASSVGDESSTDTQYF.

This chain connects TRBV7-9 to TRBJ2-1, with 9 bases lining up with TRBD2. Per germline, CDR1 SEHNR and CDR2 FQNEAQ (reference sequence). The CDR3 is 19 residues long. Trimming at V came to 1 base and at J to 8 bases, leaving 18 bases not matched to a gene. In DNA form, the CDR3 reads TGTGCCAGCAGCTTAGGCGGCGGGGGGGCGTTTATCGAACTCGATGAGCAGTTCTTC. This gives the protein CASSLGGGGAFIELDEQFF.

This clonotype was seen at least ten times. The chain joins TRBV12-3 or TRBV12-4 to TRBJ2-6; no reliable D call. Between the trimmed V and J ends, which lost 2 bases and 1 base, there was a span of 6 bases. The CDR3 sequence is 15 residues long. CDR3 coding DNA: TGTGCCAGCAGTTTAATAGGGTCTGGGGCCAACGTCCTGACTTTC. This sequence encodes CASSLIGSGANVLTF.

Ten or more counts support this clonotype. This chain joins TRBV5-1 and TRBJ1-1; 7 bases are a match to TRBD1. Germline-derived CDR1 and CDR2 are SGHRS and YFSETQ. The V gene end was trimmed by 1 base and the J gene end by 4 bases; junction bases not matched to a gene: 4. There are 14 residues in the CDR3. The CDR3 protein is CASSLTGEGTEAFF. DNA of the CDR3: TGCGCCAGCAGCTTGACAGGGGAGGGCACTGAAGCTTTCTTT.

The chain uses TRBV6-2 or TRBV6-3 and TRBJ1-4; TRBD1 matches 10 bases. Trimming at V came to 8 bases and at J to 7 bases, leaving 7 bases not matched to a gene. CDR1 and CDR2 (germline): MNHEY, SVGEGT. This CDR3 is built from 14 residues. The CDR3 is CASARDRGSEKLFF. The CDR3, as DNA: TGTGCCAGCGCACGGGACAGGGGAAGTGAAAAACTGTTTTTT.

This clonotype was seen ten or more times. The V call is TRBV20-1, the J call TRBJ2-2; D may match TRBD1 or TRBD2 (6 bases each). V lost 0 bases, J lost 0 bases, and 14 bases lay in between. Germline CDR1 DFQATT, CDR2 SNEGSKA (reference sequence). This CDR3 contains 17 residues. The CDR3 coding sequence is TGCAGTGCTAGAGATCAAGGGGGGCTGTCGAACACCGGGGAGCTGTTTTTT. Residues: CSARDQGGLSNTGELFF.

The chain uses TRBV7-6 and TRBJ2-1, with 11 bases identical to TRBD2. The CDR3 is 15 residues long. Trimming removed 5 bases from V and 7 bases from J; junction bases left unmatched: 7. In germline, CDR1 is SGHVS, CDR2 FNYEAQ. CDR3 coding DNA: TGTGCCAGCAGCCGAACTAGCGGGGGTTTGAATGAGCAGTTCTTC. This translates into CASSRTSGGLNEQFF.

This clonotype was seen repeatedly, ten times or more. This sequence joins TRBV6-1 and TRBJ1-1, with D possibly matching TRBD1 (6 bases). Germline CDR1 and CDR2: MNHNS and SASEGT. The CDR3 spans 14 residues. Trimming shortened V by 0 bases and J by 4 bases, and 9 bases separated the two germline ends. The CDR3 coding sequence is TGTGCCAGCAGTGAAGCGCACAGGGTCACTGAAGCTTTCTTT. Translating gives CASSEAHRVTEAFF.

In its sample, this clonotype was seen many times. The chain's CDR3 is CASTPRGVGDTQYF. CDR3 DNA: TGTGCCAGCACCCCGAGGGGGGTTGGAGATACGCAGTATTTT. The gene calls are TRBV13 and TRBJ2-3; D assignment may be TRBD1 or TRBD2 (6 bases each). CDR1 and CDR2 from the germline V gene are PRHDT and FYEKMQ (reference sequence). Trimming stripped 7 bases from V and 5 bases from J, with 16 bases between. CDR3 length: 14 amino acids.

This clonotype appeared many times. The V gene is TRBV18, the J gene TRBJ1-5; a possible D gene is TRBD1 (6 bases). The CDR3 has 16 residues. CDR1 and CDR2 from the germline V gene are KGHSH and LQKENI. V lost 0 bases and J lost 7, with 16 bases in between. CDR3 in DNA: TGTGCCAGCTCACCACCAGGATGGGGGGCCAGGCAGCCCCAGCATTTT. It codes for CASSPPGWGARQPQHF.

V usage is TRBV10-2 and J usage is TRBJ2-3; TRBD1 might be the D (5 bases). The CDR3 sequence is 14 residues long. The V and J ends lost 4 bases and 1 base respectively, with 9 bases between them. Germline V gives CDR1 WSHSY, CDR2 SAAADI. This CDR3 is CASSVGVRTDTQYF. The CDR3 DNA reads TGCGCCAGCAGTGTAGGGGTTCGCACAGATACGCAGTATTTT.

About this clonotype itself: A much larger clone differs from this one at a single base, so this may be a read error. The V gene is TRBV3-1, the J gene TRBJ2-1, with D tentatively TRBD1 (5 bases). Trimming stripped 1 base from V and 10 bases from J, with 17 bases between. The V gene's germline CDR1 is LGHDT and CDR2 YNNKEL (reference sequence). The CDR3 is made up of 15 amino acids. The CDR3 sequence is CASSQGQISSYEQFF. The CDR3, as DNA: TGTGCCAGCAGCCAAGGACAGATAAGCTCCTACGAGCAGTTCTTC.

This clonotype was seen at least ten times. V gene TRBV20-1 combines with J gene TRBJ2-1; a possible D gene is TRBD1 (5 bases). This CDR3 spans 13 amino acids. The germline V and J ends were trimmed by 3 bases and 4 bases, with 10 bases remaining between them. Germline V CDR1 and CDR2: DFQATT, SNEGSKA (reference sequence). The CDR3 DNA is TGCAGTGCTAGTAGGCAGGGATACAATGAGCAGTTCTTC. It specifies CSASRQGYNEQFF.

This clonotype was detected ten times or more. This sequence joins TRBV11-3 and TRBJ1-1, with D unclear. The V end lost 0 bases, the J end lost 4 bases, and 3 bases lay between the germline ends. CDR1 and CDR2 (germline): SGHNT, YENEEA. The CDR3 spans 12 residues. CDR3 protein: CASSLDSTEAFF. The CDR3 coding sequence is TGTGCCAGCAGCTTAGATAGCACTGAAGCTTTCTTT.

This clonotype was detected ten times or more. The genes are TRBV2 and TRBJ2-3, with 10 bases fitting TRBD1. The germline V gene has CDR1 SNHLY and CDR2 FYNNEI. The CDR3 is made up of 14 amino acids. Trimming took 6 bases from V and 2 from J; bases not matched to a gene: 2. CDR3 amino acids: CASRDRGNTDTQYF. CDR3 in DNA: TGTGCCAGCAGGGACAGGGGGAACACAGATACGCAGTATTTT.

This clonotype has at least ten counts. This CDR3 is CASSYSFAGQHYSGANVLTF. For the CDR3, the DNA is TGTGCCAGCAGTTACTCGTTTGCGGGACAGCATTACTCTGGGGCCAACGTCCTGACTTTC. The rearrangement uses TRBV6-5 and TRBJ2-6, with D perhaps matching TRBD1 (7 bases). Looked up from germline, CDR1 is MNHEY and CDR2 is SVGAGI. The CDR3 contains 20 residues. V was trimmed by 0 bases and J by 0 bases, leaving 18 bases between them.

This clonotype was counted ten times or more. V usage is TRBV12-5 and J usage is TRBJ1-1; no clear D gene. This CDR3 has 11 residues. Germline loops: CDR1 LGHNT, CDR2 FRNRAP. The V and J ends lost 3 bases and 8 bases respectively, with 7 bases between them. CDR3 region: CASGLETEAFF. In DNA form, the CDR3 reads TGTGCTAGTGGTTTAGAAACCGAAGCTTTCTTT.